One sample yielded the 32 T cell receptor beta chains listed below, sequenced in a study of T-cell memory formation after mild COVID-19. TCRdb fed the 5' RACE reads into MiXCR, producing one record per CDR3 protein. Altogether roughly 89,000 distinct CDR3 sequences are present, around 16% being singletons, with the ten largest covering approximately 40%. The sequenced material came from PBMCs or a T cell subset sorted from them (not recorded which). Receptors were obtained from a man in his late teens or twenties who had mild COVID-19 (a few samples of this study predate the infection). Cell type and time point are not known.

A few counts support this clonotype. The rearrangement uses TRBV7-9 and TRBJ2-1; D gene uncertain. This CDR3 is built from 12 residues. Germline V gene sequence: CDR1 SEHNR, CDR2 FQNEAQ (reference sequence). V lost 3 bases to trimming and J lost 10 bases, with 10 bases between them. CDR3 sequence (DNA): TGTGCCAGCAGCTTTTTTCCTGCCGAGCAGTTCTTC. It is translated as CASSFFPAEQFF.

This clonotype was recorded a few times. This sequence joins TRBV12-3 or TRBV12-4 and TRBJ1-4; no definite D call. This CDR3 region has 15 residues. V lost 5 bases and J 0 bases, leaving 10 bases between the germline ends. CDR3 residues: CASSPDSSTNEKLFF. DNA for the CDR3: TGTGCCAGCAGTCCAGACTCTTCAACTAATGAAAAACTGTTTTTT.

The rearrangement links TRBV4-3 to TRBJ2-1; 8 bases align to TRBD2. The CDR3 is made up of 16 amino acids. J lost 2 bases, V lost 0 bases, and 3 bases had no gene match. Germline V CDR1 and CDR2: LGHNA, YSLEER. The CDR3, as DNA: TGCGCCAGCAGCCAAGATCCGGGAGGGGCCTACAATGAGCAGTTCTTC. This translates into CASSQDPGGAYNEQFF.

This clonotype was counted a few times. The chain is built from TRBV5-4 and TRBJ1-2, with D unresolved. V lost 0 bases and J 4 bases, leaving 7 bases between the germline ends. Germline loops: CDR1 SGHNT, CDR2 YYREEE (reference sequence). The CDR3 spans 13 residues. CDR3 nucleotide sequence: TGTGCCAGCAGCTTGGGCGTAAGCTATGGCTACACCTTC. Encoded protein: CASSLGVSYGYTF.

This clonotype has only a few counts. The chain uses TRBV4-2 and TRBJ1-1; D remains unclear. Trimming pared 4 bases from V and 1 base from J, leaving 10 bases between. CDR3 size: 14 residues. The germline CDR1 and CDR2 sequences are LGHNA and YNFKEQ. The CDR3 spells CASSPRGGNTEAFF. The CDR3, as DNA: TGTGCCAGCAGCCCCCGCGGAGGGAACACTGAAGCTTTCTTT.

This clonotype has ten or more counts. The chain uses TRBV6-5 and TRBJ2-1; D tentatively reads TRBD1 or TRBD2 (5 bases each). The germline V gene has CDR1 MNHEY and CDR2 SVGAGI. This CDR3 region has 13 residues. Trimming took 0 bases from V and 6 from J, leaving 6 bases between them. The DNA for the CDR3 is TGTGCCAGCAGTTACTCCGGGGCCAATGAGCAGTTCTTC. This translates into CASSYSGANEQFF.

This clonotype was seen only a few times. The chain uses TRBV4-3 and TRBJ2-1, with 7 nucleotides matching TRBD1. This CDR3 is 15 amino acids long. The J segment lost 3 bases and the V segment lost 6 bases, leaving 8 bases of the junction unmatched. Germline-derived CDR1 and CDR2 are LGHNA and YSLEER. Here the CDR3 reads CASSRGTARYNEQFF. CDR3 in DNA: TGCGCCAGCAGTCGAGGGACAGCTCGCTACAATGAGCAGTTCTTC.

This clonotype was observed a few times. The chain carries TRBV21-1 and TRBJ2-1; the D call in the table, TRBD2, was not verified against the DNA. TRBV21-1 is deemed a pseudogene. This CDR3 has 12 amino acids. CDR3 nucleotides: TGTGCCAGCACCAGGAGGGGTTATGAGCAGTTCTTC. Translated: CASTRRGYEQFF.

This rearrangement joins TRBV15 to TRBJ2-1; either TRBD1 or TRBD2 may fit D (6 bases each). This CDR3 region has 15 residues. V was pared by 8 bases and J by 7 bases, with 21 bases between. Germline assignment: CDR1 LNHNV and CDR2 YYDKDF (reference sequence). CDR3 residues: CATRGGGQGRNEQFF. In DNA form, the CDR3 reads TGTGCCACCCGGGGAGGCGGCCAGGGGCGAAATGAGCAGTTCTTC. Looking up the rest from reference TRBV15 and TRBJ2-1 gives the full variable domain: DAMVIQNPRYQVTQFGKPVTLSCSQTLNHNVMYWYQQKSSQAPKLLFHYYDKDFNNEADTPDNFQSRRPNTSFCFLDIRSPGLGDTAMYLCATRGGGQGRNEQFFGPGTRLTVL.

This chain connects TRBV7-9 to TRBJ2-5; 7 nucleotides line up with TRBD1. The junction had 8 bases not matched to a gene; V was cut back by 5 bases and J by 2 bases. The V gene's germline CDR1 is SEHNR and CDR2 FQNEAQ (reference sequence). CDR3 length equals 15 residues. CDR3 in amino acids: CASSTGWDRQETQYF. CDR3 sequence (DNA): TGTGCCAGCAGCACAGGATGGGACAGACAAGAGACCCAGTACTTC.

This sequence joins TRBV11-2 and TRBJ1-2; no clear D gene. The CDR3 length is 16 residues. Germline V gene lookup returns CDR1 SGHAT and CDR2 FQNNGV. V dropped 5 bases and J dropped 0 bases, with 16 bases sitting between them. The CDR3 sequence: CASSATNPISNYGYTF. The CDR3 DNA follows: TGTGCCAGCAGCGCAACGAACCCCATATCTAACTATGGCTACACCTTC.

This clonotype has only a few counts. V is TRBV21-1 and J is TRBJ2-7; the table assigns TRBD1, which was not confirmed against the DNA. TRBV21-1 is a known pseudogene. The CDR3 is made up of 18 amino acids. The chain's CDR3 is CASSKAQQAMPSSYEQYV. The CDR3 nucleotides are TGTGCCAGCAGCAAAGCTCAACAGGCGATGCCTAGCTCCTACGAGCAGTACGTC.

In this sample, this clonotype turned up a few times. This chain connects TRBV27 to TRBJ2-4, with 8 positions matching TRBD1. CDR3 size: 13 residues. Per the germline V gene, CDR1 is MNHEY and CDR2 is SMNVEV (reference sequence). V was pared by 6 bases and J by 5 bases, with 3 bases of the junction left unmatched. This chain's CDR3 is CASRKGQENIQYF. The CDR3 DNA is TGTGCCAGCAGAAAGGGACAGGAAAACATTCAGTACTTC.

To note about this clonotype: An end of the junction does not agree with germline; a read error may underlie this. This chain connects TRBV12-5 to TRBJ2-2, with D perhaps assigned TRBD1 or TRBD2 (5 bases each). The germline CDR1 and CDR2 sequences are LGHNT and FRNRAP. This CDR3 contains 15 residues. For the CDR3, the DNA is TGTGCTAGTGGATTGGACTCAGGGCCCCCCGCGGAGCTGTTTTTT. This encodes CASGLDSGPPAELFF.

A few counts support this clonotype. The CDR3 spells CASSRELGDEQFF. The CDR3 DNA is TGTGCCAGCAGCCGGGAGTTAGGGGATGAGCAGTTCTTC. V is TRBV7-9 and J is TRBJ2-1; D may be TRBD2 (6 bases). This CDR3 contains 13 residues. The V and J ends lost 5 bases and 8 bases respectively, with 13 bases between them. The germline V gene encodes CDR1 SEHNR and CDR2 FQNEAQ (reference sequence).

The count of this clonotype is one. The rearrangement uses TRBV5-1 and TRBJ2-3; 10 bases agree with TRBD2. Looked up from germline, CDR1 is SGHRS and CDR2 is YFSETQ. Trimming cost V 3 bases and J 1 base; bases outside gene matches: 5. The CDR3 is 16 amino acids. CDR3 nucleotide sequence: TGCGCCAGCAGCTCCGGTGGGACTAGCGGCACAGATACGCAGTATTTT. This gives the protein CASSSGGTSGTDTQYF.

In this sample, this clonotype turned up many times. The chain employs TRBV4-1 and TRBJ2-5; D gene ambiguous. Germline V gene lookup returns CDR1 MGHRA and CDR2 YSYEKL. With 5 bases removed from V and 2 bases from J, the gap between germline ends came to 18 bases. This CDR3 region has 16 residues. DNA for the CDR3: TGCGCCAGCAGCTTCGAACCGACCGACGCACAAGAGACCCAGTACTTC. This encodes CASSFEPTDAQETQYF.

The table lists this clonotype with a few counts. The rearrangement links TRBV11-2 to TRBJ2-3; 9 bases line up with TRBD2. CDR3 size: 17 residues. Looked up from germline, CDR1 is SGHAT and CDR2 is FQNNGV. The V and J ends lost 1 base and 3 bases, in that order; junction bases with no gene match: 8. CDR3 sequence: CASSLGVAGVGTDTQYF. The CDR3 nucleotides read TGTGCCAGCAGCTTAGGGGTAGCGGGGGTGGGAACAGATACGCAGTATTTT.

This clonotype was seen a few times. The genes are TRBV4-3 and TRBJ2-1; 10 bases fit TRBD2. J gave up 8 bases and V 2 bases, and 9 bases lay outside the gene matches. The CDR3 is made up of 16 amino acids. CDR1 and CDR2 from the germline V gene are LGHNA and YSLEER. As DNA, the CDR3 is TGCGCCAGCAGCCAACCCACCAGCGGGGGGGCCTATGAGCAGTTCTTC. Translating gives CASSQPTSGGAYEQFF.

This clonotype was detected a few times. The chain couples TRBV4-1 to TRBJ1-6; perhaps TRBD1 as D (5 bases). The germline V gene has CDR1 MGHRA and CDR2 YSYEKL. V dropped 5 bases and J dropped 0 bases, with 11 bases sitting between them. The CDR3 loop spans 16 amino acids. CDR3 coding DNA: TGCGCCAGCAGCACAAAGGGGTCCTCCTATAATTCACCCCTCCACTTT. Translation: CASSTKGSSYNSPLHF.

Within the sample, this clonotype is medium-sized. The chain employs TRBV4-2 and TRBJ2-3; 10 nucleotides line up with TRBD2. CDR3 length: 16 residues. V shed 0 bases and J 1 base; nucleotides not matched to a gene: 1. Per germline, CDR1 LGHNA and CDR2 YNFKEQ. This CDR3 is CASSQDLAGGTDTQYF. In nucleotides, the CDR3 is TGTGCCAGCAGCCAAGATCTAGCGGGGGGCACAGATACGCAGTATTTT.

This clonotype was seen a handful of times. V gene TRBV7-2 combines with J gene TRBJ1-5, with a possible D match to TRBD1 (5 bases). V lost 6 bases, J lost 3 bases, and 18 bases lay in between. CDR3 length: 16 amino acids. Germline V CDR1 and CDR2: SGHTA, FQGNSA. The CDR3 DNA is TGTGCCAGCAGTCGAATCGGGGGGGGATTCAATCAGCCCCAGCATTTT. This translates into CASSRIGGGFNQPQHF.

This chain connects TRBV2 to TRBJ1-2; a possible D gene is TRBD1 (5 bases). This CDR3 has 14 amino acids. V was pared by 5 bases and J by 4 bases, with 14 bases between. Per the germline V gene, CDR1 is SNHLY and CDR2 is FYNNEI. The CDR3 nucleotides are TGTGCCAGCAGTAAGCTACAGGACGCCTATGGCTACACCTTC. Its translation is CASSKLQDAYGYTF.

CDR3 in amino acids: CASSQEVAGARSDTQYF. The CDR3 DNA follows: TGCGCCAGCAGCCAAGAAGTGGCGGGGGCCCGTTCAGATACGCAGTATTTT. This chain links TRBV4-3 with TRBJ2-3; the D gene is possibly TRBD2 (7 bases). The CDR3 is 17 amino acids. Per the germline V gene, CDR1 is LGHNA and CDR2 is YSLEER. V lost 0 bases, J lost 4 bases, and 17 bases lay in between.

The sample holds a few counts of this clonotype. This sequence joins TRBV23-1 and TRBJ1-6; unclear D gene. TRBV23-1 is marked as an open reading frame, function uncertain. V lost 0 bases, J lost 9 bases, and 9 bases lay in between. This CDR3 is built from 14 residues. The CDR3, as DNA: TGCGCCAGCAGTCAATCAAGTCCCCTTTCACCCCTCCACTTT. It translates to CASSQSSPLSPLHF.

This chain uses TRBV4-1 with TRBJ2-7, with TRBD1 as a possible D gene (6 bases). Trimming shortened V by 2 bases and J by 2 bases, and 10 bases separated the two germline ends. Looked up from germline, CDR1 is MGHRA and CDR2 is YSYEKL. The CDR3 consists of 14 residues. The CDR3 sequence: CASSQKQGTYEQYF. CDR3 in DNA: TGCGCCAGCAGCCAAAAACAGGGTACCTACGAGCAGTACTTC.

The chain uses TRBV9 and TRBJ2-5; 8 positions match TRBD1. The V gene's germline CDR1 is SGDLS and CDR2 YYNGEE. The ends lost 0 bases at V and 5 bases at J; junction bases unmatched: 12. The CDR3 covers 17 residues. This CDR3 is CASSVGDRTQTWETQYF. CDR3 DNA: TGTGCCAGCAGCGTAGGGGACAGGACCCAGACCTGGGAGACCCAGTACTTC.

The genes are TRBV25-1 and TRBJ1-1; D is perhaps TRBD1 (6 bases). Germline assignment: CDR1 MGHDK and CDR2 SYGVNS. Trimming shortened V by 7 bases and J by 5 bases, and 8 bases separated the two germline ends. This CDR3 has 11 amino acids. This CDR3 is CASIQGTEAFF. In DNA, the CDR3 is TGTGCCAGCATTCAGGGGACTGAAGCTTTCTTT.

This clonotype was observed a handful of times. This chain joins TRBV9 and TRBJ2-1, with D perhaps matching TRBD1 (7 bases). Trimming shortened V by 0 bases and J by 9 bases, and 16 bases separated the two germline ends. CDR1 is SGDLS and CDR2 is YYNGEE in the germline V gene. The CDR3 length is 15 residues. CDR3 in DNA: TGTGCCAGCAGCGTAGTGGAGGGGGCCATGGTTGAGCAGTTCTTC. Translation gives CASSVVEGAMVEQFF. The complete variable domain, with remaining parts taken from reference TRBV9 and TRBJ2-1, reads DSGVTQTPKHLITATGQRVTLRCSPRSGDLSVYWYQQSLDQGLQFLIQYYNGEERAKGNILERFSAQQFPDLHSELNLSSLELGDSALYFCASSVVEGAMVEQFFGPGTRLTVL.

This clonotype was recorded at least ten times. CDR3 protein: CASSPPGEGGEQFF. The CDR3 DNA reads as TGTGCCAGCAGTCCTCCGGGGGAGGGCGGTGAGCAGTTCTTC. V is TRBV12-3 or TRBV12-4 and J is TRBJ2-1; 7 bases are a match to TRBD2. This CDR3 comprises 14 residues. V lost 5 bases to trimming and J lost 9 bases; unmatched junction nucleotides: 10.

This clonotype was observed a handful of times. The V call is TRBV9, the J call TRBJ2-3, with a tentative D call TRBD2 (6 bases). CDR1 SGDLS and CDR2 YYNGEE come from the germline V gene. Trimming left V 2 bases short and J 2 bases short, with 9 bases between. This CDR3 has 14 residues. The CDR3 sequence is CASSVGRITDTQYF. The CDR3 DNA reads TGTGCCAGCAGCGTTGGGAGGATCACAGATACGCAGTATTTT.

A few counts support this clonotype. V and J are TRBV20-1 and TRBJ1-5, with 7 bases lining up with TRBD1. V was clipped by 6 bases and J by 0 bases; unmatched bases: 5. This CDR3 comprises 14 residues. Germline loops: CDR1 DFQATT, CDR2 SNEGSKA (reference sequence). CDR3 sequence reads: CSATGQHSNQPQHF. The CDR3 DNA is TGCAGTGCAACGGGACAGCATAGCAATCAGCCCCAGCATTTT.